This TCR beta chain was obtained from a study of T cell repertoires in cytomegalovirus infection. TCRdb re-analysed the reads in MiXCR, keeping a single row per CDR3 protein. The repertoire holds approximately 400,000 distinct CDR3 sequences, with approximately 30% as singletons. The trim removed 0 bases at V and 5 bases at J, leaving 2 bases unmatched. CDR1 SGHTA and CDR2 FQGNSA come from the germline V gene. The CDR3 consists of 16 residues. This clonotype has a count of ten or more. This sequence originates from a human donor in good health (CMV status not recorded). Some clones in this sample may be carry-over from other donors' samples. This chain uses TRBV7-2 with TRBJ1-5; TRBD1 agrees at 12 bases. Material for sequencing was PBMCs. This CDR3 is CASSLAGQGAHQPQHF. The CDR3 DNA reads TGTGCCAGCAGCTTAGCGGGACAGGGGGCCCATCAGCCCCAGCATTTT.